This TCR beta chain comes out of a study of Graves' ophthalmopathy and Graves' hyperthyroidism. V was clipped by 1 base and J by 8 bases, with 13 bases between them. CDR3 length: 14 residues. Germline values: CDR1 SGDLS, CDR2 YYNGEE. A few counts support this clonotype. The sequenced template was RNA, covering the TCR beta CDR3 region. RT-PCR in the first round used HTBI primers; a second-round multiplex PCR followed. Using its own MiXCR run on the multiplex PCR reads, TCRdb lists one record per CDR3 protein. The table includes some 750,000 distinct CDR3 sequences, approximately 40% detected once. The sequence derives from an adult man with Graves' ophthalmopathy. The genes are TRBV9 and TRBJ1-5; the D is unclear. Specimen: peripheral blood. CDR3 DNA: TGTGCCAGCAGCGTAACCGGGATATATGAGCCCCAGCATTTT. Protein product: CASSVTGIYEPQHF.